A selection of T cell receptor beta chains follows, all from one sample in a study of cytomegalovirus exposure and HLA in healthy donors. Clones were sequenced by immunoSEQ multiplex PCR, and TCRdb holds only the in-frame ones, with some missing. The sample has about 150,000 clones; approximately 86% are singletons. What was sequenced was PBMCs. The receptors originated from a woman between 45 and 60 years old in good health and CMV-seropositive. Both conserved end residues are part of each CDR3. D genes are given only for firm matches. Clone size appears in some rows only: once, few, many, or a class for an expanded clone.

CDR3 length: 14; J gene: TRBJ2-1; clone size: -; V gene: TRBV5-1; D gene: TRBD2; CDR3 protein: CASSLVAGYNEQFF; CDR3 DNA: TGCGCCAGCAGCTTGGTAGCGGGATACAATGAGCAGTTCTTC
CDR3 length: 15; J gene: TRBJ2-3; clone size: -; V gene: TRBV5-1; D gene: -; CDR3 protein: CASSPGALITDTQYF; CDR3 DNA: TGCGCCAGCAGCCCGGGAGCCCTAATCACAGATACGCAGTATTTT
CDR3 length: 14; J gene: TRBJ1-1; clone size: -; V gene: TRBV5-4; D gene: -; CDR3 protein: CASSYSDRLTEAFF; CDR3 DNA: TGTGCCAGCAGTTATTCCGACAGGCTGACTGAAGCTTTCTTT
CDR3 length: 14; J gene: TRBJ2-7; clone size: -; V gene: TRBV30; D gene: -; CDR3 protein: CAWSHRARTNEQYF; CDR3 DNA: TGTGCCTGGAGTCACCGGGCCAGGACAAACGAGCAGTACTTC
CDR3 length: 13; J gene: TRBJ1-1; clone size: -; V gene: TRBV30; D gene: -; CDR3 protein: CAWSERGLHGAFF; CDR3 DNA: TGTGCCTGGAGTGAGCGGGGATTGCATGGAGCTTTCTTT
CDR3 length: 16; J gene: TRBJ1-3; clone size: -; V gene: TRBV9; D gene: -; CDR3 protein: CASSRGWQYSGNTIYF; CDR3 DNA: TGTGCCAGCAGCCGGGGTTGGCAGTACTCTGGAAACACCATATATTTT
CDR3 length: 16; J gene: TRBJ1-1; clone size: -; V gene: TRBV7-8; D gene: TRBD1; CDR3 protein: CASSLTQGARRTEAFF; CDR3 DNA: TGTGCCAGCAGCTTAACACAGGGGGCGCGGAGGACTGAAGCTTTCTTT
CDR3 length: 14; J gene: TRBJ1-1; clone size: -; V gene: TRBV6-1; D gene: -; CDR3 protein: CASRGAPGNTEAFF; CDR3 DNA: TGTGCCAGCAGGGGGGCCCCGGGGAACACTGAAGCTTTCTTT
CDR3 length: 15; J gene: TRBJ1-1; clone size: -; V gene: TRBV2; D gene: -; CDR3 protein: CASRSNRVMNTEAFF; CDR3 DNA: TGTGCCAGCAGGAGCAACAGGGTAATGAACACTGAAGCTTTCTTT
CDR3 length: 14; J gene: TRBJ2-3; clone size: -; V gene: TRBV6-1; D gene: TRBD2; CDR3 protein: CASSALAGADTQYF; CDR3 DNA: TGTGCCAGCAGTGCGCTAGCGGGCGCAGATACGCAGTATTTT
CDR3 length: 15; J gene: TRBJ1-4; clone size: -; V gene: TRBV6-1; D gene: -; CDR3 protein: CAARGIAPTNEKLFF; CDR3 DNA: TGTGCCGCCAGGGGTATCGCCCCAACTAATGAAAAACTGTTTTTT
CDR3 length: 15; J gene: TRBJ1-5; clone size: -; V gene: TRBV2; D gene: TRBD1; CDR3 protein: CASSLAGTGNQPQHF; CDR3 DNA: TGTGCCAGCAGTCTCGCCGGGACAGGGAATCAGCCCCAGCATTTT
CDR3 length: 15; J gene: TRBJ1-6; clone size: -; V gene: TRBV12-5; D gene: -; CDR3 protein: CASGLAQGGNSPLHF; CDR3 DNA: TGTGCTAGTGGTTTGGCACAGGGTGGGAATTCACCCCTCCACTTT
CDR3 length: 16; J gene: TRBJ2-3; clone size: -; V gene: TRBV5-1; D gene: TRBD2; CDR3 protein: CASSLGASGGADTQYF; CDR3 DNA: TGCGCCAGCAGCCTGGGGGCTAGCGGGGGGGCTGATACGCAGTATTTT
CDR3 length: 16; J gene: TRBJ2-7; clone size: -; V gene: TRBV4-3; D gene: TRBD2; CDR3 protein: CASSQDWPGLGYEQYF; CDR3 DNA: TGCGCCAGCAGCCAAGATTGGCCGGGACTAGGCTACGAGCAGTACTTC
CDR3 length: 13; J gene: TRBJ1-6; clone size: -; V gene: TRBV11-2; D gene: -; CDR3 protein: CASSLDLRRDLHF; CDR3 DNA: TGTGCCAGCAGCTTAGATCTGAGACGGGACCTCCACTTT
CDR3 length: 12; J gene: TRBJ2-1; clone size: -; V gene: TRBV10-3; D gene: TRBD1; CDR3 protein: CAIRGDRAEQFF; CDR3 DNA: TGTGCCATCAGGGGCGACAGGGCGGAGCAGTTCTTC
CDR3 length: 14; J gene: TRBJ2-2; clone size: -; V gene: TRBV5-4; D gene: -; CDR3 protein: CASSWNRATGELFF; CDR3 DNA: TGTGCCAGCAGCTGGAACAGGGCCACCGGGGAGCTGTTTTTT
CDR3 length: 15; J gene: TRBJ2-7; clone size: -; V gene: TRBV6-5; D gene: -; CDR3 protein: CASSSPGRGAYEQYF; CDR3 DNA: TGTGCCAGCAGTTCCCCAGGGAGGGGGGCCTACGAGCAGTACTTC
CDR3 length: 13; J gene: TRBJ2-3; clone size: few; V gene: TRBV2; D gene: -; CDR3 protein: CASSVGGTDTQYF; CDR3 DNA: TGTGCCAGCAGTGTGGGAGGCACAGATACGCAGTATTTT
CDR3 length: 14; J gene: TRBJ2-3; clone size: -; V gene: TRBV27; D gene: TRBD2; CDR3 protein: CASSVSGGWDTQYF; CDR3 DNA: TGTGCCAGCAGCGTTAGCGGGGGGTGGGATACGCAGTATTTT
CDR3 length: 15; J gene: TRBJ1-1; clone size: -; V gene: TRBV6-6; D gene: TRBD1; CDR3 protein: CASSSGTGWNTEAFF; CDR3 DNA: TGTGCCAGCAGTTCCGGGACAGGGTGGAACACTGAAGCTTTCTTT
CDR3 length: 15; J gene: TRBJ2-3; clone size: -; V gene: TRBV5-1; D gene: TRBD2; CDR3 protein: CASSLAASGVDTQYF; CDR3 DNA: TGCGCCAGCAGCTTGGCGGCTAGCGGGGTAGATACGCAGTATTTT
CDR3 length: 11; J gene: TRBJ2-3; clone size: -; V gene: TRBV30; D gene: -; CDR3 protein: CAWSAADTQYF; CDR3 DNA: TGTGCCTGGAGTGCAGCAGATACGCAGTATTTT
CDR3 length: 14; J gene: TRBJ1-2; clone size: -; V gene: TRBV9; D gene: TRBD1; CDR3 protein: CASSGGDRVGGYTF; CDR3 DNA: TGTGCCAGCAGCGGAGGGGACAGGGTTGGTGGCTACACCTTC
CDR3 length: 15; J gene: TRBJ2-1; clone size: -; V gene: TRBV29-1; D gene: TRBD1; CDR3 protein: CSTRGGTGSINEQFF; CDR3 DNA: TGCAGCACCAGGGGGGGGACAGGGTCAATCAATGAGCAGTTCTTC
CDR3 length: 16; J gene: TRBJ2-2; clone size: few; V gene: TRBV9; D gene: -; CDR3 protein: CASSVRLAIGTGELFF; CDR3 DNA: TGTGCCAGCAGCGTAAGGTTAGCTATCGGCACCGGGGAGCTGTTTTTT
CDR3 length: 16; J gene: TRBJ2-3; clone size: once; V gene: TRBV5-1; D gene: TRBD2; CDR3 protein: CASSIASGGASDTQYF; CDR3 DNA: TGCGCCAGCAGCATCGCAAGCGGGGGGGCCTCCGATACGCAGTATTTT
CDR3 length: 16; J gene: TRBJ2-3; clone size: -; V gene: TRBV21-1; D gene: -; CDR3 protein: CASRSESRLWTDTQYF; CDR3 DNA: TGTGCCAGCAGGAGCGAGTCGAGGTTATGGACAGATACGCAGTATTTT
CDR3 length: 16; J gene: TRBJ2-4; clone size: -; V gene: TRBV5-1; D gene: -; CDR3 protein: CASSLWSGGNKNIQYF; CDR3 DNA: TGCGCCAGCAGCTTGTGGTCCGGGGGTAACAAAAACATTCAGTACTTC
CDR3 length: 18; J gene: TRBJ2-3; clone size: -; V gene: TRBV7-8; D gene: TRBD2; CDR3 protein: CASSLGRLAGFSTDTQYF; CDR3 DNA: TGTGCCAGCAGCTTAGGAAGACTAGCGGGGTTTAGCACAGATACGCAGTATTTT
CDR3 length: 13; J gene: TRBJ1-6; clone size: -; V gene: TRBV27; D gene: TRBD1; CDR3 protein: CVSSPDRVSPLHF; CDR3 DNA: TGTGTCAGCAGTCCGGACAGGGTATCACCCCTCCACTTT
CDR3 length: 13; J gene: TRBJ1-1; clone size: -; V gene: TRBV29-1; D gene: -; CDR3 protein: CSVGQQMNTEAFF; CDR3 DNA: TGCAGCGTTGGTCAACAGATGAACACTGAAGCTTTCTTT
CDR3 length: 16; J gene: TRBJ2-1; clone size: few; V gene: TRBV2; D gene: TRBD2; CDR3 protein: CASRARTSGGVNEQFF; CDR3 DNA: TGTGCCAGCAGAGCCAGGACTAGCGGGGGTGTCAATGAGCAGTTCTTC
CDR3 length: 15; J gene: TRBJ2-7; clone size: -; V gene: TRBV4-1; D gene: TRBD2; CDR3 protein: CASSQVHGLGYEQYF; CDR3 DNA: TGCGCCAGCAGCCAAGTCCACGGACTAGGCTACGAGCAGTACTTC
CDR3 length: 13; J gene: TRBJ1-1; clone size: -; V gene: TRBV6-4; D gene: -; CDR3 protein: CASSVQLNTEAFF; CDR3 DNA: TGTGCCAGCAGTGTCCAGTTGAACACTGAAGCTTTCTTT
CDR3 length: 15; J gene: TRBJ2-1; clone size: once; V gene: TRBV9; D gene: -; CDR3 protein: CASSQTSTAQRAQFF; CDR3 DNA: TGTGCCAGCAGCCAGACATCGACAGCCCAGCGGGCCCAGTTCTTC
CDR3 length: 14; J gene: TRBJ2-7; clone size: few; V gene: TRBV7-8; D gene: -; CDR3 protein: CASSTGTNSYEQYF; CDR3 DNA: TGTGCCAGCAGCACCGGGACAAACTCCTACGAGCAGTACTTC
CDR3 length: 17; J gene: TRBJ2-2; clone size: -; V gene: TRBV7-8; D gene: -; CDR3 protein: CASSLGPPGSNTGELFF; CDR3 DNA: TGTGCCAGCAGCTTAGGCCCCCCAGGGTCGAACACCGGGGAGCTGTTTTTT
CDR3 length: 15; J gene: TRBJ2-1; clone size: -; V gene: TRBV9; D gene: -; CDR3 protein: CASSHLDLSYNEQFF; CDR3 DNA: TGTGCCAGCAGCCACCTAGACCTCTCCTACAATGAGCAGTTCTTC
CDR3 length: 15; J gene: TRBJ2-4; clone size: -; V gene: TRBV11-2; D gene: -; CDR3 protein: CASSLDPRPEAIQYF; CDR3 DNA: TGTGCCAGCAGCTTAGATCCGAGGCCCGAGGCGATTCAGTACTTC
CDR3 length: 13; J gene: TRBJ2-1; clone size: few; V gene: TRBV7-2; D gene: -; CDR3 protein: CASSINRGNEQFF; CDR3 DNA: TGTGCCAGCAGCATAAATAGGGGGAATGAGCAGTTCTTC